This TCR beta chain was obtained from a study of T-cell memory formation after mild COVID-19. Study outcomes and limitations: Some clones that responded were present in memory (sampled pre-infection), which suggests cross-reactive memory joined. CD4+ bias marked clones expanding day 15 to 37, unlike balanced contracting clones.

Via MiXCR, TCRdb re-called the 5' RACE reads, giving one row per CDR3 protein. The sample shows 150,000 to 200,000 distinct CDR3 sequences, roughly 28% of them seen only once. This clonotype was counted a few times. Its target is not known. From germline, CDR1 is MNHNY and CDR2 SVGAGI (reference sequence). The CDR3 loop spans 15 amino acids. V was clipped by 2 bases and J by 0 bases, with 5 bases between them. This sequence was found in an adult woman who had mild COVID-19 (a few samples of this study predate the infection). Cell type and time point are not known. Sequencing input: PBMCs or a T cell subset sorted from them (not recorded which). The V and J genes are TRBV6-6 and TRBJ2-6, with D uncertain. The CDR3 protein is CASSYAVSGANVLTF. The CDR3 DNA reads TGTGCCAGCAGTTACGCGGTCTCTGGGGCCAACGTCCTGACTTTC.